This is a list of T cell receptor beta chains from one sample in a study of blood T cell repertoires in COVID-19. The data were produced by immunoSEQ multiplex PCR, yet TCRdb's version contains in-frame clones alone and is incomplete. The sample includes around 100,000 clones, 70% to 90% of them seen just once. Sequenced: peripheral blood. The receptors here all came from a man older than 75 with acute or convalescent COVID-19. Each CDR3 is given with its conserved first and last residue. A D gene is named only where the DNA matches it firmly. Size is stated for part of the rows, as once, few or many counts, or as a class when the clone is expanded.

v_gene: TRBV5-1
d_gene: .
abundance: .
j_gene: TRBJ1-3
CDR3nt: TGCGCCAGCAGCTTGGGTCCGTCCTCTGGAAACACCATATATTTT
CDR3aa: CASSLGPSSGNTIYF

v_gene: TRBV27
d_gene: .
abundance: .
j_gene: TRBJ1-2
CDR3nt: TGTGCCAGCCGAGCTCGGACATCTTTCGCTAACTATGGCTACACCTTC
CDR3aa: CASRARTSFANYGYTF

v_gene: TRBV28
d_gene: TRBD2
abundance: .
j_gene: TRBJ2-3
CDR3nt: TGTGCCAGCAGTTTCGGGGGGGTTGGTATAGATACGCAGTATTTT
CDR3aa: CASSFGGVGIDTQYF

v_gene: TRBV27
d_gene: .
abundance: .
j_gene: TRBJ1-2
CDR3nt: TGTGCCAGCAGTTTAGAGGGAAGTGGCGGGGGCCGGGGGCCCTTCTATGGCTACACCTTC
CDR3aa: CASSLEGSGGGRGPFYGYTF

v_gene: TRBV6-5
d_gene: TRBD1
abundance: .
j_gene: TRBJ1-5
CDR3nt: TGTGCCAGCAGTATTGGGACAGCCAGCAATCAGCCCCAGCATTTT
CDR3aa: CASSIGTASNQPQHF

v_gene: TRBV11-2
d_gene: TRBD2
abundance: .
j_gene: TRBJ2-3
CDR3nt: TGTGCCAGCAGCTTAGGCGGGAGTAGCACAGATACGCAGTATTTT
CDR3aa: CASSLGGSSTDTQYF

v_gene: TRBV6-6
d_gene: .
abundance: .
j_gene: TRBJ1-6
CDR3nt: TGTGCCAGCAAAATCACAGGGCCGTCACCCCTCCACTTT
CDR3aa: CASKITGPSPLHF

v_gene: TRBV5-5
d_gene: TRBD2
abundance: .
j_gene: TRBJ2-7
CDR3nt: TGTGCCAGCAGCTTGGGTAGCGGGAGCTACGAGCAGTACTTC
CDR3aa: CASSLGSGSYEQYF

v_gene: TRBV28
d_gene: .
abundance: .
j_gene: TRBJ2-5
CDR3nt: TGTGCCAGCAGTTTATCCGCACAGGGCGATGAGACCCAGTACTTC
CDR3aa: CASSLSAQGDETQYF

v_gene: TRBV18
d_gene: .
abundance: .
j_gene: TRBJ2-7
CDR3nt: TGTGCCAGCGCCGACAGCTACGAGCAGTACTTC
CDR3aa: CASADSYEQYF

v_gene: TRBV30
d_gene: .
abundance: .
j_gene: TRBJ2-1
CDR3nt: TGTGCCTTTGGACGGGGGTATGAGCAGTTCTTC
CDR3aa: CAFGRGYEQFF

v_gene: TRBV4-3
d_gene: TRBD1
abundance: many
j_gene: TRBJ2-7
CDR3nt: TGCGCCAGCAGCCAGGACAGGGGGTCAATCTACGAGCAGTACTTC
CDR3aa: CASSQDRGSIYEQYF

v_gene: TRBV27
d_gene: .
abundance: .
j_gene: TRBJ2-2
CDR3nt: TGTGCCAGCAGGGGGCCGAACACCGGGGAGCTGTTTTTT
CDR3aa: CASRGPNTGELFF

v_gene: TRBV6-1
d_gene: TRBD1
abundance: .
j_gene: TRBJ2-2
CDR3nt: TGTGCCAGCAGTGGAGGACAGGGACGGAACACCGGGGAGCTGTTTTTT
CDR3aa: CASSGGQGRNTGELFF

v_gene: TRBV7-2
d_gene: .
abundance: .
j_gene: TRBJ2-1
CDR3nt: TGTGCCAGCAAAAAGGGCGGGCCTGGCTCCTACAATGAGCAGTTCTTC
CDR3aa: CASKKGGPGSYNEQFF

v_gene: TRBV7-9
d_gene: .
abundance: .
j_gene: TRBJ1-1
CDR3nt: TGTGCCAGCAGCTTAGAACAGGGCACTGAAGCTTTCTTT
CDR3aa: CASSLEQGTEAFF

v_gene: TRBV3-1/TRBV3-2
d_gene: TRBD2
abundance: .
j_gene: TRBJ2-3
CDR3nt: TGTGCCAGCAGCCCATGGGAGCGGGAGGGATCAGATACGCAGTATTTT
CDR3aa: CASSPWEREGSDTQYF

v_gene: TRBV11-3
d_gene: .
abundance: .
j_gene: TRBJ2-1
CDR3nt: TGTGCCAGCAGCTCTCGCGCGGGCCCGGGAAATGAGCAGTTCTTC
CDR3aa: CASSSRAGPGNEQFF

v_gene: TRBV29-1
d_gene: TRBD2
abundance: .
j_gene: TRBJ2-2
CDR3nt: TGCAGCGTTGCGGTGGGGGGGACCGGGGAGCTGTTTTTT
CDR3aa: CSVAVGGTGELFF

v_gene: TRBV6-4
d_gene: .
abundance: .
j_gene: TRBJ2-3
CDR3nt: TGTGCCAGCAGTGACCAAACAGGGATGCACGCAGATACGCAGTATTTT
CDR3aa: CASSDQTGMHADTQYF

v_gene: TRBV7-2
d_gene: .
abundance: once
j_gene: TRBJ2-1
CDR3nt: TGTGCCAGCAGCTTAGACCCTAGCTTCGGTAATGAGCAGTTCTTC
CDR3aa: CASSLDPSFGNEQFF

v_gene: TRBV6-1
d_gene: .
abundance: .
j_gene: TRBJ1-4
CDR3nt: TGTGCCAGCAGTGAATGGGCAGGTACTAATGAAAAACTGTTTTTT
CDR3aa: CASSEWAGTNEKLFF

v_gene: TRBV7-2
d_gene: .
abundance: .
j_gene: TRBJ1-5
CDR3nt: TGTGCCAGCAGCTTAGTAAAAGGGAGTAATCAGCCCCAGCATTTT
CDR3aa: CASSLVKGSNQPQHF

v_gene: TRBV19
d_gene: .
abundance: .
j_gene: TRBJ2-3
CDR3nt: TGTGCCAGCCGATCCCTGGACGGTTTAGCGTCAGATACGCAGTATTTT
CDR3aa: CASRSLDGLASDTQYF

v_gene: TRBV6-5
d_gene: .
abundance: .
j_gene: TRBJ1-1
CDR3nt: TGTGCCAGCAGTTCCCGGACAGATTATGAAGCTTTCTTT
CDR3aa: CASSSRTDYEAFF

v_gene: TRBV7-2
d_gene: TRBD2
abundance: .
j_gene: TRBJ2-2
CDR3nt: TGTGCCAGCAGCAGCGGACTAGCGGGAACCGGGGAGCTGTTTTTT
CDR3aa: CASSSGLAGTGELFF

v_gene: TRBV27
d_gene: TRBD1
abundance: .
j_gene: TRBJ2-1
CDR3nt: TGTGCCAGCAGTCGGACAGGGAGATACAATGAGCAGTTCTTC
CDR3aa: CASSRTGRYNEQFF

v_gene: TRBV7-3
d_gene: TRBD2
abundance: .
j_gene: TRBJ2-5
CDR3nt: TGTGCCAGCAGCTTAGGGTCGGGAGGGTCGGAGACCCAGTACTTC
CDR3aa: CASSLGSGGSETQYF

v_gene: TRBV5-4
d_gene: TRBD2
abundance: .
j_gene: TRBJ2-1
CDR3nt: TGTGCCAGCAGCTCTAGCGGGAGGGCCTATGAGCAGTTCTTC
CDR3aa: CASSSSGRAYEQFF

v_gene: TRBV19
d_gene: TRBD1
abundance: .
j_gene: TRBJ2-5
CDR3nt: TGTGCCAGTAGTACCACAGGGGTAGAAGAGACCCAGTACTTC
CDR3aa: CASSTTGVEETQYF

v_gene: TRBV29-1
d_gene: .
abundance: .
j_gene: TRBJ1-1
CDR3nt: TGCAGCGTTGAAGATCCGGGGACTGAAGCTTTCTTT
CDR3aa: CSVEDPGTEAFF

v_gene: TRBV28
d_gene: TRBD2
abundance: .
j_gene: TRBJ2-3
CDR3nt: TGTGCCAGCAGTTTCCCGGGACTAGTTAGTGATACGCAGTATTTT
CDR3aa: CASSFPGLVSDTQYF